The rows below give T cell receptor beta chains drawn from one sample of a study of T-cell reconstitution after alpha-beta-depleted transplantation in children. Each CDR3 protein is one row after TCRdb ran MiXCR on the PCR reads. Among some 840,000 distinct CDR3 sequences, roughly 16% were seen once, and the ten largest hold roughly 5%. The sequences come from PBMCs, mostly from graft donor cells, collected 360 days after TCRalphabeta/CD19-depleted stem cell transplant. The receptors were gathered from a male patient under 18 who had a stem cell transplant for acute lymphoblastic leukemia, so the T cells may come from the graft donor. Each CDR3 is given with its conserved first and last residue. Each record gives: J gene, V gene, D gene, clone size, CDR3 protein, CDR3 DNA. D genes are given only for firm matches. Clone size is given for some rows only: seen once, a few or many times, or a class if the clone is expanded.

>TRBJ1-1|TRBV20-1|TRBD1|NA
CSARVSAGGRDTEAFF
TGCAGTGCTAGAGTTTCGGCAGGGGGCCGGGACACTGAAGCTTTCTTT
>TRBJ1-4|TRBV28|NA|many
CASSLSYEKLFF
TGTGCCAGCAGTTTAAGCTATGAAAAACTGTTTTTT
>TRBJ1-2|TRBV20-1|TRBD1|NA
CSASRGSGYTF
TGCAGTGCGTCCAGGGGGTCTGGCTACACCTTC
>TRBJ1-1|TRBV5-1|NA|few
CASSLGDGGNTEAFF
TGCGCCAGCAGCTTGGGGGACGGGGGGAACACTGAAGCTTTCTTT
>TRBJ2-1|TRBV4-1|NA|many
CASSQDGKNYNEQFF
TGCGCCAGCAGCCAAGACGGGAAGAATTACAATGAGCAGTTCTTC
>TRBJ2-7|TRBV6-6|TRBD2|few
CASRGLMNEQYF
TGTGCCAGCAGGGGACTAATGAACGAGCAGTACTTC
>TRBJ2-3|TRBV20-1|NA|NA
CSAPFRDSITDTQYF
TGCAGTGCTCCGTTTCGGGACTCAATCACAGATACGCAGTATTTT
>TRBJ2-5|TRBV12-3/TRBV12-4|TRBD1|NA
CASSRDREYGTQYF
TGTGCCAGCAGCCGTGACAGGGAGTACGGGACCCAGTACTTC
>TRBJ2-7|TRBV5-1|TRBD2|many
CASSLVAGGSYEQYF
TGCGCCAGCAGCTTGGTAGCGGGAGGTTCCTACGAGCAGTACTTC
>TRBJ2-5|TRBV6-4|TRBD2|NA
CASRIAGSQETQYF
TGTGCCAGCAGGATAGCGGGAAGTCAAGAGACCCAGTACTTC
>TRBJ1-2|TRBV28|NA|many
CASRNDRRGYTF
TGTGCCAGCAGGAACGACCGCCGTGGCTACACCTTC
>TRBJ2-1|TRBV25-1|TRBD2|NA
CASSGLLIGTNNEQFF
TGTGCCAGCAGTGGACTCCTAATCGGGACTAACAATGAGCAGTTCTTC
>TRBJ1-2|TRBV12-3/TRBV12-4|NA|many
CASSSPGLGGYTF
TGTGCCAGCAGTTCTCCGGGGCTCGGCGGCTACACCTTC
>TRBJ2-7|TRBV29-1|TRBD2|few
CSVGTSGNEQYF
TGCAGCGTCGGGACTAGCGGAAACGAGCAGTACTTC
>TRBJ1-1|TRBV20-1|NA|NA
CSAAVADDTEAFF
TGCAGTGCCGCCGTAGCTGACGACACTGAAGCTTTCTTT
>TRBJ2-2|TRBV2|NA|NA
CASSQTEAELFF
TGTGCCAGCAGCCAGACAGAGGCGGAGCTGTTTTTT
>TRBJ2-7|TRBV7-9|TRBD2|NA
CASRPGGKDEQYF
TGTGCCAGCAGGCCGGGGGGGAAGGACGAGCAGTACTTC
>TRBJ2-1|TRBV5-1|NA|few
CASSLESVSYNEQFF
TGCGCCAGCAGCTTGGAATCGGTATCCTACAATGAGCAGTTCTTC
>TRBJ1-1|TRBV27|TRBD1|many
CASSLRQGGAEAFF
TGTGCCAGCAGTTTAAGACAGGGGGGGGCTGAAGCTTTCTTT
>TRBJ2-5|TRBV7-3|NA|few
CASSLYRSETQYF
TGTGCCAGCAGCTTATACCGGTCGGAGACCCAGTACTTC
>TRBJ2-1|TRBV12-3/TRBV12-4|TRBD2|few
CASSLAGGPLGEQFF
TGTGCCAGCAGTTTAGCGGGAGGGCCCTTAGGCGAGCAGTTCTTC
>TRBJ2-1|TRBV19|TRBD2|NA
CASNSGRYDNEQFF
TGTGCCAGTAATAGCGGGAGATATGACAATGAGCAGTTCTTC
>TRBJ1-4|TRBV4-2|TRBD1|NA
CASSRTGGTNEKLFF
TGTGCCAGCAGCCGGACAGGGGGAACTAATGAAAAACTGTTTTTT
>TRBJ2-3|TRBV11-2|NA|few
CASSLELARTPLTFTDTQYF
TGTGCCAGCAGCTTAGAACTAGCTCGAACTCCCCTTACTTTCACAGATACGCAGTATTTT
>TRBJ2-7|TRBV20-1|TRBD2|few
CSASTSGGPRVYEQYF
TGCAGTGCTAGTACTAGCGGCGGGCCCCGGGTGTACGAGCAGTACTTC
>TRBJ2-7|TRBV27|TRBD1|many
CASSLGQGRNEQYF
TGTGCCAGCAGTTTGGGACAGGGGAGGAACGAGCAGTACTTC
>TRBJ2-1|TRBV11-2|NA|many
CASSLVVRLVSYNEQFF
TGTGCCAGCAGCTTAGTCGTGAGACTAGTTTCCTACAATGAGCAGTTCTTC
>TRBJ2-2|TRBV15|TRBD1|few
CATSGRQGASGELFF
TGTGCCACCAGCGGGAGACAGGGGGCCTCCGGGGAGCTGTTTTTT
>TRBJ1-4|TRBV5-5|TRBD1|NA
CASRSATGSGEKLFF
TGTGCCAGCAGATCCGCGACAGGGTCGGGGGAAAAACTGTTTTTT
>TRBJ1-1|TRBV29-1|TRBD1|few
CRAGGVRNTEAFF
TGCAGAGCAGGGGGCGTAAGGAACACTGAAGCTTTCTTT
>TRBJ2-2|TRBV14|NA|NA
CASSRHGVNTGELFF
TGTGCCAGCAGCCGCCATGGGGTTAACACCGGGGAGCTGTTTTTT
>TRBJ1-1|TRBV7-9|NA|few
CASSFLRDLGDRAEAFF
TGTGCCAGCAGCTTTTTGCGGGACCTTGGAGATAGGGCTGAAGCTTTCTTT
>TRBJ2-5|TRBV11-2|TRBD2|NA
CASSRTSGGYQETQYF
TGTGCCAGCAGCAGGACTAGCGGGGGGTACCAAGAGACCCAGTACTTC
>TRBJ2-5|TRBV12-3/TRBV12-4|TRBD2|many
CASREIAGGEETQYF
TGTGCCAGCAGGGAAATAGCGGGAGGGGAAGAGACCCAGTACTTC
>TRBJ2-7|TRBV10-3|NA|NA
CAISNWTGSYEQYF
TGTGCCATCAGTAACTGGACTGGCTCCTACGAGCAGTACTTC
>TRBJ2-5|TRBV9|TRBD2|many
CASSVGLAEETQYF
TGTGCCAGCAGCGTGGGCCTAGCGGAAGAGACCCAGTACTTC
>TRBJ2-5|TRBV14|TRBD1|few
CASSQRTGGLETQYF
TGTGCCAGCAGCCAAAGGACAGGGGGCTTGGAGACCCAGTACTTC
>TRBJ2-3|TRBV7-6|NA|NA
CASSAGRGWGFTDTQCF
TGTGCCAGCAGCGCAGGGCGCGGGTGGGGATTCACAGATACGCAGTGTTTT
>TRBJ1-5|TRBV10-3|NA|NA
CAISDNSPYSNQPQHF
TGTGCCATCAGTGACAACAGTCCTTATAGCAATCAGCCCCAGCATTTT
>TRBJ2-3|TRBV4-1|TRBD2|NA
CASSQDLLAGGPDTQYF
TGCGCCAGCAGCCAAGATCTTCTAGCGGGAGGCCCAGATACGCAGTATTTT
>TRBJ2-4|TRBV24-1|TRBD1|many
CATAGTGGQYF
TGTGCCACTGCCGGGACAGGGGGTCAGTACTTC
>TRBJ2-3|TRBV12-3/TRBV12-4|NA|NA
CASVGGDRRDTDTQYF
TGTGCCAGCGTGGGAGGGGACAGACGAGACACAGATACGCAGTATTTT